The 18 T cell receptor beta chains below come from one sample, sequenced in a study of memory CD4+ T cells and cytomegalovirus serostatus. Single viable CD3+CD4+CD8-CD45RO+ cells were sorted as the memory CD4+ T cells. Sequencing was performed with immunoSEQ multiplex PCR; in TCRdb, only in-frame clones are kept and a portion is missing. The table has about 52,000 clones, around four fifths seen once. Sequencing was performed on memory CD4+ T cells from blood. These TCRs come from an adult in good health and CMV-seropositive.

The chain carries TRBV11-1 and TRBJ2-1; possibly TRBD1 for D (5 bases). There are 14 residues in the CDR3. Between the trimmed V and J ends, which lost 5 bases and 6 bases, there was a span of 14 bases. Germline V gene lookup returns CDR1 SGHAT and CDR2 FQDESV (reference sequence). The DNA for the CDR3 is TGTGCCAGCAGCCCAACCCCCCAGGGCAATGAGCAGTTCTTC. Translating gives CASSPTPQGNEQFF.

The chain uses TRBV5-1 and TRBJ2-7; 15 positions match TRBD2. Germline V gene sequence: CDR1 SGHRS, CDR2 YFSETQ. CDR3 length: 18 amino acids. V shed 4 bases and J 3 bases; nucleotides not matched to a gene: 11. DNA of the CDR3: TGCGCCAGCAGCCCCAGGACTAGCGGGAGGGCCGGTCTCTACGAGCAGTACTTC. It encodes CASSPRTSGRAGLYEQYF.

The chain has TRBV5-8 and TRBJ1-2; D ambiguous. The CDR3 runs 15 residues. Germline-derived CDR1 and CDR2 are SGHTS and YDEGEE. V was cut by 0 bases and J by 1 base, with 10 bases left in between. The CDR3 loop reads CASSLGLQVNYGYTF. CDR3 sequence (DNA): TGTGCCAGCAGCTTGGGATTGCAGGTTAACTATGGCTACACCTTC.

The rearrangement links TRBV4-2 to TRBJ2-5; D perhaps matches TRBD1 (6 bases). The CDR3 is made up of 12 amino acids. Germline CDR1 reads LGHNA; CDR2 reads YNFKEQ. The V gene lost 8 bases and the J gene lost 5 bases, with 12 bases spanning the gap. The CDR3: CASGKGEETQYF. CDR3 nucleotide sequence: TGTGCCAGCGGTAAGGGGGAGGAGACCCAGTACTTC.

This chain connects TRBV18 to TRBJ1-1; D not resolved. The ends were cut back, 5 bases at V and 2 bases at J, with 9 bases in the middle. The CDR3 consists of 13 residues. Germline CDR1 and CDR2: KGHSH and LQKENI. The CDR3 bases are TGTGCCAGCTCATATGACCGAAACACTGAAGCTTTCTTT. This sequence encodes CASSYDRNTEAFF.

This clone was recorded a few times. The chain links TRBV7-3 to TRBJ2-7; D uncertain. CDR1 and CDR2 (germline): SGHTA, FQGTGA. Trimming shortened V by 4 bases and J by 5 bases, and 15 bases separated the two germline ends. The CDR3 runs 14 residues. The CDR3 reads CASSSATGFNEQYF. In DNA form, the CDR3 reads TGTGCCAGCAGCTCGGCTACGGGTTTCAACGAGCAGTACTTC.

This rearrangement joins TRBV18 to TRBJ1-2, with 7 bases identical to TRBD1. The length of the CDR3 is 16 residues. Germline trimming cut 4 bases from V and 1 base from J; bases unmatched to any gene: 9. Germline V gene data show CDR1 as KGHSH and CDR2 as LQKENI. CDR3 coding DNA: TGTGCCAGCTCACGGACCGGGACAGCTAATAACTATGGCTACACCTTC. It is translated as CASSRTGTANNYGYTF.

In DNA form, the CDR3 reads TGTGCCAGCAGTTACAGGCAGGGTGTACACGAGCAGTACTTC. It codes for CASSYRQGVHEQYF. This chain links TRBV6-5 with TRBJ2-7, with D possibly TRBD1 on 5 matching bases. V was pared by 2 bases and J by 5 bases, with 13 bases between. Per germline, CDR1 MNHEY and CDR2 SVGAGI. There are 14 residues in the CDR3.

The chain couples TRBV28 to TRBJ2-1; D gene ambiguous. The CDR3 consists of 12 residues. From germline, CDR1 is MDHEN and CDR2 SYDVKM. The V end was cut by 3 bases, the J end by 8 bases, with 8 bases between. This chain's CDR3 is CASSLWWDEQFF. DNA of the CDR3: TGTGCCAGCAGTTTGTGGTGGGATGAGCAGTTCTTC.

The chain couples TRBV5-1 to TRBJ1-1; D is undetermined. This CDR3 has 14 residues. V lost 0 bases to trimming and J lost 1 base, with 7 bases between them. In germline, CDR1 is SGHRS, CDR2 YFSETQ. CDR3 protein: CASSLGNTNTEAFF. In DNA, the CDR3 is TGCGCCAGCAGCTTGGGGAACACGAACACTGAAGCTTTCTTT.

This clone was counted a single time. J is TRBJ1-5 and V is TRBV6-6; 8 nucleotides line up with TRBD1. The CDR3 consists of 14 residues. The V segment lost 8 bases and the J segment 4 bases; nucleotides outside the gene matches: 7. Germline CDR1 MNHNY, CDR2 SVGAGI (reference sequence). The CDR3 DNA follows: TGTGCCAGCCAAGGACAGGGAGGGAATCAGCCCCAGCATTTT. Amino acids: CASQGQGGNQPQHF.

The chain links TRBV9 to TRBJ2-2; TRBD1 matches 7 bases. The length of the CDR3 is 16 residues. Losses at the gene ends were 3 bases for V and 0 bases for J; bases not matched to a gene: 5. Looked up from germline, CDR1 is SGDLS and CDR2 is YYNGEE. CDR3 amino acids: CASSGKTGPNTGELFF. The DNA of the CDR3 is TGTGCCAGCAGCGGAAAGACAGGGCCGAACACCGGGGAGCTGTTTTTT.

The V call is TRBV5-1, the J call TRBJ1-1; no reliable D call. The CDR3 is made up of 12 amino acids. With 2 bases removed from V and 10 bases from J, the gap between germline ends came to 12 bases. Germline V CDR1 and CDR2: SGHRS, YFSETQ. Here the CDR3 DNA reads TGCGCCAGCAGCTTTGATGAGGGTGTAGCTTTCTTT. Translation: CASSFDEGVAFF.

The chain links TRBV7-2 to TRBJ2-1; D unclear. There are 14 residues in the CDR3. Between the trimmed V and J ends, which lost 3 bases and 6 bases, there was a span of 12 bases. The germline V gene encodes CDR1 SGHTA and CDR2 FQGNSA. The CDR3 region is CASSLWGRVNEQFF. The CDR3 region has the DNA TGTGCCAGCAGCTTGTGGGGTCGCGTCAATGAGCAGTTCTTC.

This chain links TRBV11-2 with TRBJ2-2; 10 nucleotides match TRBD2. Germline trimming cut 5 bases from V and 7 bases from J; bases unmatched to any gene: 16. Germline CDR1 reads SGHAT; CDR2 reads FQNNGV. The CDR3 is 18 amino acids. CDR3 DNA: TGTGCCAGCAGCGCCTATGGGGGTAGCGGGGGGCCTGGCGGGGAGCTGTTTTTT. Its translation: CASSAYGGSGGPGGELFF.

This clone occurred a few times. V gene TRBV9 combines with J gene TRBJ2-1; maybe TRBD2 (5 bases). The CDR3 runs to 14 residues. The germline V gene has CDR1 SGDLS and CDR2 YYNGEE. V shed 0 bases and J shed 7 bases, with 11 bases lying between them. The CDR3 spells CASSVGGVWNEQFF. The CDR3 region has the DNA TGTGCCAGCAGCGTAGGGGGAGTCTGGAATGAGCAGTTCTTC.

The chain links TRBV28 to TRBJ1-2; TRBD1 agrees at 7 bases. The germline gives CDR1 MDHEN, CDR2 SYDVKM. V gave up 6 bases and J gave up 3 bases; unmatched junction bases: 10. CDR3 size: 15 residues. CDR3 sequence reads: CASSPGQGVDYGYTF. In DNA form, the CDR3 reads TGTGCCAGCAGCCCCGGCCAGGGGGTTGACTATGGCTACACCTTC.

V is TRBV5-1 and J is TRBJ1-4; D gene unclear. Germline assignment: CDR1 SGHRS and CDR2 YFSETQ. The V gene lost 2 bases and the J gene lost 7 bases, with 12 bases spanning the gap. CDR3 size: 14 residues. In DNA, the CDR3 is TGCGCCAGCAGCTTCTGGGCTGGAGGTGAAAAACTGTTTTTT. It translates to CASSFWAGGEKLFF.